This TCR beta chain was found in a study of graft-versus-host responses after intestinal transplantation. Study context: Among the recipients, transplants were multivisceral, liver-intestinal, or isolated intestinal. Study-level points and caveats: Peak circulating GvH clone levels tracked with early post-transplant HvG declines. Individuals who had graft-donor T cell macrochimerism had allografts that showed high graft-versus-host to host-versus-graft clonal ratios.

On this clone: Its antigen remains unidentified.

The CDR3 sequence is 14 residues long. The germline gives CDR1 MDHEN, CDR2 SYDVKM. Trimming pared 10 bases from V and 3 bases from J, leaving 15 bases between. Grafts had their tissue processed, releasing intraepithelial and lamina propria lymphocytes. The assay was immunoSEQ multiplex PCR, and TCRdb's table has in-frame clones only and misses some. The sample yields about 9,600 clones, 86% seen once. Specimen: ileum tissue, collected around 760 days after intestinal transplantation. The TCR originated in a human patient who received an intestinal transplant, so some T cells may come from the graft donor. V usage is TRBV28 and J usage is TRBJ1-4; possible D gene TRBD1, 5 bases. The CDR3 is CATRQSSANEKLFF. The CDR3, as DNA: TGTGCCACCAGACAGAGCTCGGCTAATGAAAAACTGTTTTTT. Variable domain in full (rest from reference TRBV28 and TRBJ1-4): DVKVTQSSRYLVKRTGEKVFLECVQDMDHENMFWYRQDPGLGLRLIYFSYDVKMKEKGDIPEGYSVSREKKERFSLILESASTNQTSMYLCATRQSSANEKLFFGSGTQLSVL.